This T cell receptor beta chain originates from a study of shared clonotypes between healthy human individuals. Study results and limitations: Approximately 4.9% of naive CD4 clonotypes were shared across four donors. Relative to clonotypes present in all four donors, those not shared had lower generation probabilities.

This CDR3 region has 16 residues. V was clipped by 1 base and J by 14 bases, with 24 bases between them. Looked up from germline, CDR1 is SGHDN and CDR2 is FVKESK. The healthy adult donors were HIV-negative and reported no recent acute infections or vaccinations. The assay was immunoSEQ multiplex PCR, and TCRdb's table has in-frame clones only and misses some. Altogether some 500,000 clones are present, 95% to 97% being singletons, with the ten largest covering about 0.068%. A word on this clone: Its cognate antigen is unknown.

This rearrangement joins TRBV14 to TRBJ2-1; the D is unclear. The source of this sequence is a woman under 40 in good health. Sequencing was carried out using naive CD4+ T cells sorted from blood. The subset: CD45RA+ positively selected. The chain's CDR3 is CASSQAGVYVRAVEFF. CDR3 nucleotide sequence: TGTGCCAGCAGCCAAGCGGGTGTTTACGTCCGGGCCGTTGAGTTCTTC.